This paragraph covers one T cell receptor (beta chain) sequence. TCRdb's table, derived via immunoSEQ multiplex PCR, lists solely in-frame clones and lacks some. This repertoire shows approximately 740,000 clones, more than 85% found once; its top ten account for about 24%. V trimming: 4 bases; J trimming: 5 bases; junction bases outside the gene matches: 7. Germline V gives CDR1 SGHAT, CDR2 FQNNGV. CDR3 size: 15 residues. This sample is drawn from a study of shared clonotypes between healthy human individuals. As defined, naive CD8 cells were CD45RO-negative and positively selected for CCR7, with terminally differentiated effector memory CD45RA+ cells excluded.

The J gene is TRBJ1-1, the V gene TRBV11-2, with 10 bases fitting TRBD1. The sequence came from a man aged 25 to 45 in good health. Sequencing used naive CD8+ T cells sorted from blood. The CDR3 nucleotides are TGTGCCAGCAGCTGGGCCGGGACAGGGGTAACTGAAGCTTTCTTT. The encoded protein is CASSWAGTGVTEAFF.